The clone carrying this TCR beta chain was detected only a few times. The target antigen is unknown. The data were obtained in a study of CD8 T cells in ankylosing spondylitis. Overall study findings and caveats: It appeared that ankylosing spondylitis blood was characterized by a TCR beta motif of about 8 highly homologous variants.

TCRdb re-derived calls from the 5' RACE reads in MiXCR, one entry per CDR3 protein. The sample holds 700,000 to 1,000,000 distinct CDR3 sequences, approximately 12% seen once. The CDR3 sequence is 13 residues long. V dropped 6 bases and J dropped 2 bases, with 10 bases sitting between them. Germline CDR1 and CDR2: MNHNS and SASEGT. The gene calls are TRBV6-1 and TRBJ1-2; no clear D gene. This clonotype was sampled from a male donor with ankylosing spondylitis. The source material was blood, either unsorted or a sorted T cell fraction (not recorded which). The CDR3 sequence is CASRRMGNYGYTF. The DNA for the CDR3 is TGTGCCAGCAGGCGAATGGGGAACTATGGCTACACCTTC.